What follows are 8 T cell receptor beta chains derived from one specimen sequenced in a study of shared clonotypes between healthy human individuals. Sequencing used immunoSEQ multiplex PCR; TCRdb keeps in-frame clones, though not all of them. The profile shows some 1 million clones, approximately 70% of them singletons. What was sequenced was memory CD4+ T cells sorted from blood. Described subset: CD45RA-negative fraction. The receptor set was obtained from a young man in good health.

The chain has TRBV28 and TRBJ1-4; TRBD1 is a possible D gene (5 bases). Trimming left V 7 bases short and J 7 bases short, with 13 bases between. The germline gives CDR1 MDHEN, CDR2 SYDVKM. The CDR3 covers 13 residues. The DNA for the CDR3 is TGTGCCAGCATGGGGCAGGGTGGTGAAAAACTGTTTTTT. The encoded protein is CASMGQGGEKLFF.

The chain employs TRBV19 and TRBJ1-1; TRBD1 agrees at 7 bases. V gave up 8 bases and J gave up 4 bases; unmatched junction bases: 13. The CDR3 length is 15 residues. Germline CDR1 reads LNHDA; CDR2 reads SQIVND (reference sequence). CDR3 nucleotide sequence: TGTGCCAGTTCTCTCGGGACAGCCTTCGGCACTGAAGCTTTCTTT. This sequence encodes CASSLGTAFGTEAFF.

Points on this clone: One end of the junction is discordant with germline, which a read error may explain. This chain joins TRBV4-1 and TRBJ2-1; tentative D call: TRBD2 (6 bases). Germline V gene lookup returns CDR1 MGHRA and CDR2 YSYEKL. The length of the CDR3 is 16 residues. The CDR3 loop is CASSQDGDSFYNEQLF. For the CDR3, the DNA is TGCGCCAGCAGCCAAGATGGGGACTCCTTTTACAATGAGCAGCTCTTC.

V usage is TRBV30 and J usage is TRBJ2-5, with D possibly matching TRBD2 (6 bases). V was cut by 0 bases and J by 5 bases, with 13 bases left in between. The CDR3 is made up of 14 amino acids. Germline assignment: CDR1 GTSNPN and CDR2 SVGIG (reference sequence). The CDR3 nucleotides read TGTGCCTGGAGTGTACTACGTGGAGGGGAGACCCAGTACTTC. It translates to CAWSVLRGGETQYF. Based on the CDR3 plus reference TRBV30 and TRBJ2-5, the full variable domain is SQTIHQWPATLVQPVGSPLSLECTVEGTSNPNLYWYRQAAGRGLQLLFYSVGIGQISSEVPQNLSASRPQDRQFILSSKKLLLSDSGFYLCAWSVLRGGETQYFGPGTRLLVL.

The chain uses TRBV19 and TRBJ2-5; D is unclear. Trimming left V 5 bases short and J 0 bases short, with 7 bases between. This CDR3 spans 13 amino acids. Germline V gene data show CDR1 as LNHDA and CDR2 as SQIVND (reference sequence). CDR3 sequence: CASSAGYQETQYF. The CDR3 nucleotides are TGTGCCAGTAGTGCCGGGTACCAAGAGACCCAGTACTTC.

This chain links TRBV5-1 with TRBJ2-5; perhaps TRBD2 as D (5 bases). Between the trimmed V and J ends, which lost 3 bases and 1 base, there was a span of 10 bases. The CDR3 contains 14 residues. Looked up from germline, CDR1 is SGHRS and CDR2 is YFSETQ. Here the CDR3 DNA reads TGCGCCAGCAGCTCAGGACTCATCCAAGAGACCCAGTACTTC. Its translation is CASSSGLIQETQYF.

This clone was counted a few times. The CDR3 coding sequence is TGCGCCAGCAGCCAAGGAGTAGATGGGGGGGGTGGCACTGAAGCTTTCTTT. Protein sequence: CASSQGVDGGGGTEAFF. V gene TRBV4-1 combines with J gene TRBJ1-1; D is perhaps TRBD1 (5 bases). Trimming left V 1 base short and J 4 bases short, with 19 bases between. The CDR3 totals 17 residues. Germline CDR1 and CDR2: MGHRA and YSYEKL.

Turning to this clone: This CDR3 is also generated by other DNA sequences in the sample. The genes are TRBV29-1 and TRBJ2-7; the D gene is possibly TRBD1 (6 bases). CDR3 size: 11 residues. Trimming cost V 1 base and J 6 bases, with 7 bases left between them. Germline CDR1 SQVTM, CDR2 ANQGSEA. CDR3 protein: CSVEGGGEQYF. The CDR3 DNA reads TGCAGCGTTGAAGGAGGGGGCGAGCAGTACTTC.